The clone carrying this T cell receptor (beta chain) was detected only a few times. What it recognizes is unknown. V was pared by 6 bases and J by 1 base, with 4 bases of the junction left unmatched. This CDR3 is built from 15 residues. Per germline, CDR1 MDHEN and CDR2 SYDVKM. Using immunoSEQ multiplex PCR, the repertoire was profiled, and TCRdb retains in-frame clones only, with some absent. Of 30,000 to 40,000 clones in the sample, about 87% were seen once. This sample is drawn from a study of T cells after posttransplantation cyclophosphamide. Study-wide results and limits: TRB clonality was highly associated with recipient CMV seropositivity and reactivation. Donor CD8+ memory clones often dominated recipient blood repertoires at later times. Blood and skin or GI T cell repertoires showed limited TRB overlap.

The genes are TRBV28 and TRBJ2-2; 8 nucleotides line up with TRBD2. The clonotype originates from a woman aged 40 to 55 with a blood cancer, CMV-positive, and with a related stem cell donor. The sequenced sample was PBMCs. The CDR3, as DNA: TGTGCCAGCAGGCCGACTAGCGAGAACACCGGGGAGCTGTTTTTT. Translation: CASRPTSENTGELFF. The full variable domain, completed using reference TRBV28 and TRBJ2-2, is DVKVTQSSRYLVKRTGEKVFLECVQDMDHENMFWYRQDPGLGLRLIYFSYDVKMKEKGDIPEGYSVSREKKERFSLILESASTNQTSMYLCASRPTSENTGELFFGEGSRLTVL.